The present T cell receptor beta chain was sequenced within a study of blood T cell repertoires in COVID-19. Sequencing used immunoSEQ multiplex PCR; TCRdb keeps in-frame clones, though not all of them. This sample yields fewer than 120,000 clones, of which more than 65% are seen a single time; 3% to 4% belongs to the top ten. This CDR3 has 14 amino acids. Per the germline V gene, CDR1 is SNHLY and CDR2 is FYNNEI. Trimming pared 2 bases from V and 3 bases from J, leaving 11 bases between. The sequencing sample was made of peripheral blood. The sequence derives from a woman older than 75 with acute or convalescent COVID-19. The rearrangement uses TRBV2 and TRBJ2-7; D remains unclear. The CDR3 spells CASSETPTNYEQYF. DNA of the CDR3: TGTGCCAGCAGTGAAACCCCTACCAACTACGAGCAGTACTTC.